This TCR beta chain came from a study of blood T cell repertoires in COVID-19. Study-wide background: The United States, Italy and Spain were the sources of the acute and convalescent COVID-19 samples.

Per germline, CDR1 SNHLY and CDR2 FYNNEI. This CDR3 has 15 amino acids. The junction had 10 bases not matched to a gene; V was cut back by 6 bases and J by 6 bases. Data came from immunoSEQ multiplex PCR; TCRdb stores just in-frame clones and leaves some out. The sample has about 80,000 clones, about nine tenths seen once; the top ten hold about 2%. Material for sequencing was peripheral blood. This clonotype was sampled from a woman aged 45 to 65 in a cohort sampled during active COVID-19. The chain is built from TRBV2 and TRBJ2-7, with TRBD1 matching 11 bases. The CDR3: CASSPGQGAGGEQYF. CDR3 coding DNA: TGTGCCAGCAGCCCAGGACAGGGGGCAGGAGGCGAGCAGTACTTC.